The 14 T cell receptor beta chains reported below all come from one sample, sequenced in a study of vaccination effects on CD4 cells after COVID-19. Profiling relied on immunoSEQ multiplex PCR, and the TCRdb table lists in-frame clones only, not all of them. The data show tens of thousands of clones, about three quarters seen once. No antigen has been assigned to these receptors. In the ViraFEST assay, antigen-specific CD4+ clonotypes were identified by expansion after peptide-pool stimulation. CD4+ T cell isolation took place after 10 days of culture. Having tested negative for nucleocapsid antibodies, the vaccine recipients showed no prior SARS-CoV-2 infection. Sequenced material: CD4+ T cells from PBMCs cultured with SARS-CoV-2 spike peptides, taken before COVID-19 vaccination. These receptor sequences come from a human donor who received a COVID-19 vaccine.

V and J are TRBV2 and TRBJ1-1; D gene unclear. The V end lost 7 bases, the J end lost 1 base, and 10 bases lay between the germline ends. The CDR3 totals 13 residues. Per germline, CDR1 SNHLY and CDR2 FYNNEI. The CDR3 bases are TGTGCCAGCATGAAGTGGCAGAACACTGAAGCTTTCTTT. This sequence encodes CASMKWQNTEAFF.

The chain is built from TRBV2 and TRBJ2-3; D unclear. This CDR3 is 16 amino acids long. V was shortened by 0 bases and J by 2 bases, with 12 bases between the two germline ends. Germline V CDR1 and CDR2: SNHLY, FYNNEI. The CDR3 loop reads CASSEALYSYTDTQYF. The CDR3 DNA reads TGTGCCAGCAGTGAAGCGCTTTATTCCTACACAGATACGCAGTATTTT.

This clone came up a few times. The V and J genes are TRBV14 and TRBJ1-2, with 8 bases matching TRBD1. The germline CDR1 and CDR2 sequences are SGHDN and FVKESK. The CDR3 totals 13 residues. With 5 bases clipped from V and 4 bases from J, the junction kept 3 bases outside the gene matches. CDR3 loop: CASSDRGSYGYTF. In DNA, the CDR3 is TGTGCCAGCAGCGACAGGGGATCCTATGGCTACACCTTC.

The chain links TRBV5-1 to TRBJ1-2; the D gene is possibly TRBD1 (5 bases). V was trimmed by 1 base and J by 2 bases, leaving 15 bases between them. CDR1 and CDR2 from the germline V gene are SGHRS and YFSETQ. The CDR3 spans 16 residues. In nucleotides, the CDR3 is TGCGCCAGCAGCTTGCTTCCGGCAGGGATCAACTATGGCTACACCTTC. Its protein is CASSLLPAGINYGYTF.

The chain recombines TRBV29-1 with TRBJ2-5; 7 nucleotides agree with TRBD2. After removal of 1 base from V and 2 bases from J, the junction contained 4 bases not matched to a gene. Germline loops: CDR1 SQVTM, CDR2 ANQGSEA. The CDR3 consists of 14 residues. CDR3 bases: TGCAGCGTTGAAGGCGGGAGTGAACAAGAGACCCAGTACTTC. Encoded protein: CSVEGGSEQETQYF.

The chain employs TRBV19 and TRBJ2-1, with 9 positions matching TRBD2. Per the germline V gene, CDR1 is LNHDA and CDR2 is SQIVND (reference sequence). The CDR3 has 15 residues. J was trimmed by 5 bases and V by 1 base; bases with no gene match: 3. The CDR3 DNA is TGTGCCAGTAGTATAGCTAGCGGGAAACACAATGAGCAGTTCTTC. Its protein is CASSIASGKHNEQFF.

This chain joins TRBV24-1 and TRBJ2-3; 7 nucleotides match TRBD2. V lost 8 bases, J lost 4 bases, and 8 bases stayed unmatched. The CDR3 runs 14 residues. CDR1 KGHDR and CDR2 SFDVKD come from the germline V gene. The CDR3 sequence: CATTRGVAPDTQYF. CDR3 coding DNA: TGTGCCACCACCCGGGGGGTAGCTCCAGATACGCAGTATTTT.

This clone was detected a few times. V and J are TRBV4-2 and TRBJ1-5, with no clear D. Germline-derived CDR1 and CDR2 are LGHNA and YNFKEQ. The CDR3 spans 14 residues. V dropped 0 bases and J dropped 0 bases, with 3 bases sitting between them. This CDR3 reads CASSQDHSNQPQHF. CDR3 nucleotides: TGTGCCAGCAGCCAAGACCATAGCAATCAGCCCCAGCATTTT.

The V and J genes are TRBV11-3 and TRBJ2-3, with unresolved D. Trimming removed 1 base from V and 0 bases from J, with 8 bases in between. Germline CDR1 and CDR2: SGHNT and YENEEA. CDR3 length: 15 residues. The CDR3 sequence is CASSLGGLSTDTQYF. The CDR3 nucleotides are TGTGCCAGCAGCTTAGGAGGTTTAAGCACAGATACGCAGTATTTT. Full variable domain (outside the CDR3, taken from reference TRBV11-3 and TRBJ2-3): EAGVVQSPRYKIIEKKQPVAFWCNPISGHNTLYWYLQNLGQGPELLIRYENEEAVDDSQLPKDRFSAERLKGVDSTLKIQPAELGDSAVYLCASSLGGLSTDTQYFGPGTRLTVL.

The rearrangement joins TRBV12-3 or TRBV12-4 to TRBJ1-3; D unclear. The CDR3 runs 13 residues. V lost 2 bases, J lost 9 bases, and 11 bases lay in between. The CDR3 loop is CASSLRAPSTIYF. CDR3 bases: TGTGCCAGCAGTTTAAGGGCCCCGTCCACCATATATTTT.

The rearrangement uses TRBV5-1 and TRBJ2-3, with TRBD2 matching 7 bases. Germline CDR1 reads SGHRS; CDR2 reads YFSETQ. CDR3 length equals 15 residues. Germline trimming cut 0 bases from V and 2 bases from J; bases unmatched to any gene: 3. For the CDR3, the DNA is TGCGCCAGCAGCTTGGGGACTAGTCCCACAGATACGCAGTATTTT. Translation gives CASSLGTSPTDTQYF.

The chain links TRBV29-1 to TRBJ2-7; no reliable D call. Trimming cost V 6 bases and J 6 bases, with 12 bases left between them. CDR1 is SQVTM and CDR2 is ANQGSEA in the germline V gene. This CDR3 contains 11 residues. The CDR3 DNA follows: TGCAGCGTCGGAAGTAGTCGCGAGCAGTACTTC. Amino acid sequence: CSVGSSREQYF.

This chain joins TRBV11-3 and TRBJ2-1; weak D call: TRBD1 (5 bases). The V end lost 0 bases, the J end lost 0 bases, and 15 bases lay between the germline ends. Germline-derived CDR1 and CDR2 are SGHNT and YENEEA. The CDR3 totals 18 residues. The CDR3 DNA follows: TGTGCCAGCAGCTTAGATCAATCAGGGTCTTCCTCCTACAATGAGCAGTTCTTC. Amino acids: CASSLDQSGSSSYNEQFF.

The chain couples TRBV7-2 to TRBJ2-1; D is possibly TRBD1 (6 bases). The V end was cut by 5 bases, the J end by 0 bases, with 14 bases between. CDR3 length equals 16 residues. Germline V CDR1 and CDR2: SGHTA, FQGNSA. The CDR3, as DNA: TGTGCCAGCAGCGATATAGGACAGAGCTCCTACAATGAGCAGTTCTTC. Amino acid sequence: CASSDIGQSSYNEQFF.